This section outlines one T cell receptor beta chain sequence together with its context. The antigen is unknown. This sample stems from a study of cytomegalovirus exposure and HLA in healthy donors. Across the study: Genotyping showed approximately 81% of roughly 400 donors falling in the Caucasian-associated ancestry cluster.

Overall study findings and caveats: Researchers reported from a later analysis that most CMV-associated TCR beta chains appeared HLA-restricted. A later analysis linked a missense variant in DCLRE1C to the trimming of TCR beta V and J genes.

The PCR had 60 Vbeta and 13 Jbeta primers. Profiling relied on immunoSEQ multiplex PCR, and the TCRdb table lists in-frame clones only, not all of them. Found here are 150,000 to 200,000 clones, 60% to 80% of them singletons; the top ten hold around 2.9%. Trimming took 0 bases from V and 5 from J, leaving 16 bases between them. Per the germline V gene, CDR1 is MGHRA and CDR2 is YSYEKL. This CDR3 region has 16 residues. The TCR sequence derives from a man aged 40-49 years in good health and CMV-seronegative. This chain connects TRBV4-1 to TRBJ2-5; D is unclear. Sequenced: PBMCs. In DNA form, the CDR3 reads TGCGCCAGCAGCCAAGATCAGTCAGGAAAATGGGAGACCCAGTACTTC. This sequence encodes CASSQDQSGKWETQYF.